A selection of T cell receptor beta chains follows, all from one sample in a study of shared clonotypes between healthy human individuals. TCRdb's copy holds only in-frame clones and misses some; the assay was immunoSEQ multiplex PCR. The sample has fewer than 800,000 clones, approximately 90% seen once. Sequencing used naive CD8+ T cells sorted from blood. These receptors all come from a man aged 25 to 40 in good health. CDR3s leave out the opening cysteine and the closing phenylalanine or tryptophan. D genes are given only for firm matches.

D | V | CDR3
. | TRBV14 | ASSQGQGVYNSPLH
. | TRBV29-1 | SVYTDTQY
TRBD1 | TRBV5-4 | ASSSDQGTGYYEQY
. | TRBV6-4 | ASSERLGAANEQF
. | TRBV27 | ASSLSQYVRDYEQY
TRBD2 | TRBV13 | ASSFGGGAQNEQF
. | TRBV13 | ASSSMYRDTGSGNTIY
TRBD2 | TRBV30 | AWSIIAGGDDTQY
TRBD2 | TRBV27 | ASSPPLAGAYNEQF
. | TRBV2 | ASSARLNTGELF